This T cell receptor (beta chain) comes out of a study of OX40 agonist ivuxolimab in advanced cancers. Study-wide results and caveats: Clonal expansion from baseline to week 6 occurred in both CD4+ and CD8+ T cells.

Regarding this clone: Its specificity is unknown.

Germline CDR1 SEHNR, CDR2 FQNEAQ (reference sequence). The CDR3 has 13 residues. V gave up 5 bases and J gave up 1 base, with 8 bases separating them. Sequenced by immunoSEQ multiplex PCR; TCRdb stores in-frame clones only, minus some. The table shows approximately 77,000 clones, with about 87% occurring only once. The V gene is TRBV7-9, the J gene TRBJ1-2; D not resolved. Sequences were derived from CD4+ or CD8+ T cells sorted from blood, sampled in a trial of the OX40 agonist ivuxolimab. The TCR comes from an adult with an advanced solid tumor such as melanoma, head and neck, liver or kidney cancer. The CDR3 sequence: CASSKGSNYGYTF. CDR3 bases: TGTGCCAGCAGCAAAGGGAGTAACTATGGCTACACCTTC.